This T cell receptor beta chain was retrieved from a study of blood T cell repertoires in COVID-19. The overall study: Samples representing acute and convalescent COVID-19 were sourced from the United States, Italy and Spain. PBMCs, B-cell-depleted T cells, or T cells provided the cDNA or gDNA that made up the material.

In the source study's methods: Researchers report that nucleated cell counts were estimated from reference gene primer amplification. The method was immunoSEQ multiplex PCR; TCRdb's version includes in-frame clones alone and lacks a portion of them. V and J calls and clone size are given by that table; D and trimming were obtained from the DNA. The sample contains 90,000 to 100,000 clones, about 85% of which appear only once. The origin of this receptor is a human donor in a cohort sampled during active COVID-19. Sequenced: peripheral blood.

CDR3 protein: CASSSTGGAYSGGTFYNEQFF. In DNA form, the CDR3 reads TGTGCCAGCAGTTCAACGGGAGGGGCTTACTCGGGAGGGACGTTCTACAATGAGCAGTTCTTC. The J gene is TRBJ2-1, the V gene TRBV7-3; 8 bases align to TRBD2. The CDR3 has 21 amino acids. Germline V gene lookup returns CDR1 SGHTA and CDR2 FQGTGA. V dropped 6 bases and J dropped 3; count of bases not matched to a gene: 25.